The 17 T cell receptor beta chains below were found in one sample sequenced in a study of siplizumab effects on memory and regulatory T cells (dated by TCRdb to about 2019). Libraries were made using the immunoSEQ multiplex PCR assay. Here the immuneACCESS table is served through TCRdb, limited to in-frame sequences with V and J called. Missing clones are a known gap in these copies; in checked studies unresolved V genes cover under half, and the rest lacks a known reason. The sample contains tens of thousands of clones, roughly 94% of them found a single time. 0.3% of the sample rests with the top ten. Material: non-Treg CD4+ T cells sorted from blood. According to the study, the label for this sample's cell subset or site signals: FACS-sorted unstimulated CD4+ non-regulatory T cells. These receptors were taken from a human donor in good health.

The V gene is TRBV18, the J gene TRBJ2-3; tentative D call: TRBD2 (5 bases). Per the germline V gene, CDR1 is KGHSH and CDR2 is LQKENI. The V end was cut by 8 bases, the J end by 4 bases, with 10 bases between. CDR3 size: 12 residues. This chain's CDR3 is CASKAGADTQYF. DNA of the CDR3: TGTGCCAGCAAGGCGGGCGCAGATACGCAGTATTTT.

The table lists this clone with a count of one. This rearrangement joins TRBV7-6 to TRBJ1-5; 9 positions match TRBD1. This CDR3 has 14 residues. Germline CDR1 is SGHVS and CDR2 is FNYEAQ. Trimming at V came to 3 bases and at J to 7 bases, leaving 4 bases not matched to a gene. The CDR3 protein is CASSFQGQGQPQHF. The CDR3 DNA is TGTGCCAGCAGCTTTCAAGGACAGGGGCAGCCCCAGCATTTT.

The rearrangement links TRBV28 to TRBJ1-4, with D tentatively TRBD1 (6 bases). The germline gives CDR1 MDHEN, CDR2 SYDVKM. The CDR3 is made up of 16 amino acids. V lost 4 bases to trimming and J lost 2 bases, with 14 bases between them. The DNA for the CDR3 is TGTGCCAGCAGTTCACCCTACAGGGCCACTAATGAAAAACTGTTTTTT. Encoded protein: CASSSPYRATNEKLFF.

The DNA of the CDR3 is TGTGCCACCCAAGGGACGGCCAGCAATCAGCCCCAGCATTTT. Its protein is CATQGTASNQPQHF. The chain couples TRBV2 to TRBJ1-5; perhaps TRBD1 as D (5 bases). In germline, CDR1 is SNHLY, CDR2 FYNNEI. This CDR3 spans 14 amino acids. Trimming stripped 10 bases from V and 1 base from J, with 14 bases between.

The chain employs TRBV6-7 and TRBJ2-1, with a tentative D call TRBD2 (6 bases). TRBV6-7 is placed among ORFs of uncertain function. The CDR3 covers 15 residues. V dropped 5 bases and J dropped 8 bases, with 19 bases sitting between them. The CDR3 here is CASSKGTLWRYEQFF. The CDR3 bases are TGTGCCAGCAGTAAAGGGACTCTTTGGCGCTATGAGCAGTTCTTC.

This chain links TRBV9 with TRBJ2-3, with 11 bases fitting TRBD2. This CDR3 region has 16 residues. The V gene end was trimmed by 1 base and the J gene end by 4 bases; junction bases not matched to a gene: 5. Per germline, CDR1 SGDLS and CDR2 YYNGEE. The CDR3 sequence is CASSVTGTSGADTQYF. The DNA for the CDR3 is TGTGCCAGCAGCGTAACCGGGACTAGCGGTGCAGATACGCAGTATTTT.

The chain combines TRBV7-9 with TRBJ2-4; D is possibly TRBD1 (5 bases). Germline V gene sequence: CDR1 SEHNR, CDR2 FQNEAQ (reference sequence). V shed 1 base and J shed 4 bases, with 20 bases lying between them. This CDR3 has 18 amino acids. The CDR3 sequence: CASSLGQGRDLLKNIQYF. Written as DNA, the CDR3 is TGTGCCAGCAGCTTAGGCCAGGGCAGAGACCTCTTGAAAAACATTCAGTACTTC.

V gene TRBV6-1 combines with J gene TRBJ1-1; D is ambiguous. Germline CDR1 MNHNS, CDR2 SASEGT. This CDR3 has 14 amino acids. Trimming stripped 6 bases from V and 1 base from J, with 12 bases between. The CDR3 DNA reads as TGTGCCAGCAGAGCTCGGACGGGGAACACTGAAGCTTTCTTT. Translated, it gives CASRARTGNTEAFF.

The chain employs TRBV19 and TRBJ2-5; TRBD1 or TRBD2 may be the D gene (5 bases each). Per germline, CDR1 LNHDA and CDR2 SQIVND (reference sequence). Trimming left V 5 bases short and J 5 bases short, with 15 bases between. The CDR3 covers 14 residues. The CDR3 nucleotides are TGTGCCAGTAGTTCCAGACAGAGAGGGGAGACCCAGTACTTC. Amino acids: CASSSRQRGETQYF.

The chain uses TRBV7-2 and TRBJ2-6; D is ambiguous. This CDR3 has 16 amino acids. Germline CDR1 SGHTA, CDR2 FQGNSA. V was trimmed by 4 bases and J by 3 bases, leaving 13 bases between them. CDR3 nucleotide sequence: TGTGCCAGCAGCTACACTTCTTCGGTTGGGGCCAACGTCCTGACTTTC. It specifies CASSYTSSVGANVLTF. The variable domain in full, with the rest retrieved from reference TRBV7-2 and TRBJ2-6, is GAGVSQSPSNKVTEKGKDVELRCDPISGHTALYWYRQSLGQGLEFLIYFQGNSAPDKSGLPSDRFSAERTGGSVSTLTIQRTQQEDSAVYLCASSYTSSVGANVLTFGAGSRLTVL.

In nucleotides, the CDR3 is TGTGCCAGCAGCCTGGGAAGTTGGACTAGCGGGAGAGACGGGGAGCTGTTTTTT. It specifies CASSLGSWTSGRDGELFF. The J gene is TRBJ2-2, the V gene TRBV5-4; 13 positions agree with TRBD2. Germline trimming cut 4 bases from V and 7 bases from J; bases unmatched to any gene: 13. The germline V gene encodes CDR1 SGHNT and CDR2 YYREEE (reference sequence). This CDR3 is 18 amino acids long.

The chain's CDR3 is CASSFTGSYEQYF. The CDR3 DNA sequence: TGTGCCAGCAGCTTTACAGGGTCCTACGAGCAGTACTTC. The chain couples TRBV5-4 to TRBJ2-7, with a tentative D call TRBD1 (6 bases). Germline V CDR1 and CDR2: SGHNT, YYREEE (reference sequence). CDR3 length equals 13 residues. Trimming left V 2 bases short and J 1 base short, with 7 bases between.

The chain carries TRBV18 and TRBJ2-7; maybe TRBD2 (5 bases). Deletions cut 7 bases from V and 6 bases from J, with 16 bases between. The CDR3 loop spans 13 amino acids. The germline V gene encodes CDR1 KGHSH and CDR2 LQKENI. The CDR3 DNA reads TGTGCCAGCTGTCGGGAACAAACCGCCGAGCAGTACTTC. Its translation: CASCREQTAEQYF.

The V gene is TRBV5-6, the J gene TRBJ2-2, with TRBD1 as a possible D gene (6 bases). The germline V and J ends were trimmed by 4 bases and 2 bases, with 12 bases remaining between them. CDR3 length: 15 residues. Germline V gene data show CDR1 as SGHDT and CDR2 as YYEEEE. The DNA of the CDR3 is TGTGCCAGCAGCAGAAACAGGGTAAACACCGGGGAGCTGTTTTTT. This codes for CASSRNRVNTGELFF.

The chain links TRBV5-1 to TRBJ1-1; D might be TRBD1 (6 bases). Trimming shortened V by 2 bases and J by 2 bases, and 10 bases separated the two germline ends. The germline CDR1 and CDR2 sequences are SGHRS and YFSETQ. The CDR3 covers 14 residues. The CDR3 loop is CASSLVRGNTEAFF. In DNA form, the CDR3 reads TGCGCCAGCAGCTTAGTCAGGGGAAACACTGAAGCTTTCTTT. The full variable domain, with the rest looked up from reference TRBV5-1 and TRBJ1-1, is KAGVTQTPRYLIKTRGQQVTLSCSPISGHRSVSWYQQTPGQGLQFLFEYFSETQRNKGNFPGRFSGRQFSNSRSEMNVSTLELGDSALYLCASSLVRGNTEAFFGQGTRLTVV.

The chain joins TRBV4-1 to TRBJ1-2; TRBD1 matches at 7 bases. There are 16 residues in the CDR3. Germline CDR1 is MGHRA and CDR2 is YSYEKL. The V segment lost 0 bases and the J segment 2 bases; nucleotides outside the gene matches: 6. This CDR3 reads CASSQEGQIRNYGYTF. The CDR3 nucleotides are TGCGCCAGCAGCCAAGAGGGACAGATAAGAAACTATGGCTACACCTTC.

This chain uses TRBV6-5 with TRBJ1-1, with D possibly being TRBD1 (5 bases). The CDR3 contains 14 residues. CDR1 is MNHEY and CDR2 is SVGAGI in the germline V gene. The V and J ends lost 5 bases and 4 bases respectively, with 14 bases between them. CDR3 protein: CASSPPGRITEAFF. CDR3 nucleotide sequence: TGTGCCAGCAGTCCACCGGGGCGCATCACTGAAGCTTTCTTT.